This TCR beta chain appears in the sequencing data of a study of shared clonotypes between healthy human individuals (dated by TCRdb to the early 2020s). Regarding the complete study: The cohort comprised a couple of women and a few men aged 18 to 49 years. Per donor, three plates each were used for CD4 naive and CD4 memory, two for CD8 naive, and one for CD8 memory. The study deeply sequenced blood TCR repertoires of five healthy adults to estimate repertoire size and the extent of clonotype sharing between individuals. Libraries were prepared and TCR repertoires were sequenced by different laboratories using diverse techniques, in order to increase sequencing depth and limit assay-specific biases. Each donor's leukapheresis produced roughly between roughly 0.85 and 10 billion PBMCs.

From the cysteine through the phenylalanine, the CDR3 covers 15 amino acids. Only the CDR3 part of the read is kept: 45 bases, read in frame from the first base. Overall study outcomes, separate from this receptor: Clonotypes shared by all four sorted-subset donors showed higher generation probabilities than non-shared clonotypes. Pairwise subsampling indicated that sequencing depth was expected to affect the degree of clonotype sharing among donors. Sampling was restricted to blood, and TCR repertoires in tissue are likely to differ from TCR repertoires in blood. Even with the large sequencing depth, rarefaction of the sorted-subset datasets indicated that sequencing was incomplete. Sharing across a few donors was observed for 5% to 6.5% of naive CD4, over 3% of naive CD8, about 2.5% of memory CD4, and less than 0.45% of memory CD8 clonotypes. The small number of donors limited the genetic and exposure-history diversity represented. Naive subsets generally had larger estimated clonotype richness than memory subsets.

As to this clone: No antigen is known for it. The input lacks base qualities; no much larger clone sits a single base away.

Using the deep immunoSEQ assay, TCR CDR3 regions were amplified from genomic DNA by multiplex PCR. Extracted genomic DNA from each cell subset was distributed evenly across all wells of several immunoSEQ 96-well plates, and each plate was treated as a replicate. For sorted subsets, approximately 190 ng genomic DNA, equal to some 30,000 T cell genomes, was loaded into each replicate PCR. The purified libraries were quantified using a Qubit 3.0 fluorometer, sized with a Bioanalyzer 2100, and then quantified again using the KAPA Library Quantification kit. A separate single-read 150-cycle Illumina NextSeq 550 flow cell was used to sequence each immunoSEQ 96-well plate. Per the original workflow: Because the immunoSEQ output held only junctional sequences and lacked quality scores, the filtering could not match the filtering applied to full-length reads. Sequences were annotated with PyIR, a Python wrapper for IgBLAST v1.9, using IMGT germline references to assign V/J genes and CDR3. Reads were filtered out if the reads had weak V/J assignments (E-value above 1e-6), no CDR3, stop codons, out-of-frame junctions, or ambiguous translated residues. V3J clonotypes were defined as sequences sharing an identical inferred V gene, J gene, and CDR3 amino acid sequence. Percentage overlap between repertoires was calculated by dividing the number of shared unique clonotypes by the size of the smaller repertoire. Three approaches were used to assess repertoire richness: RTK rarefaction, the Chao1 estimator, and Recon v2.1 estimates of unobserved clonotypes. OLGA was used to compute generation probabilities for all TCRbeta clonotypes that the gDNA method yielded from a few donors. This is the immuneACCESS table as TCRdb keeps it, with only in-frame sequences that have V and J called. A part of the clones is gone; compared with another copy, unresolved V genes explain less than half, and the rest is unexplained. That table furnishes V, J and clone size, whereas the DNA furnished D and trimming. The sample profile shows 300,000 to 400,000 clones; roughly 84% of them were found once. The ten largest clones capture roughly 15% of the sample.

The donors were healthy, HIV-negative adults with no recently reported acute infections or vaccinations. All donors were Caucasian adults living in Nashville, Tennessee, USA. CD8 memory samples combined magnetically selected CD45RO+ cells with CCR7-negative CD45RA+ effector memory (TemRA) cells. Blood was collected by leukapheresis, and PBMCs were isolated by Ficoll-Histopaque density gradient centrifugation and then cryopreserved in liquid nitrogen vapor phase. Purity and quantity of every magnetically sorted T cell population were checked by analytical flow cytometry. From each sorted fraction, genomic DNA was isolated and quantified by UV absorbance on a Nanodrop 2000c.

The sequencing input was memory CD8+ T cells sorted from blood. The cell subset or site label here, explained by the study, means: CD45RO+ cells pooled with CCR7-negative TemRA cells. Recombination joined TRBV21-1 with TRBJ2-2; the table's D call, TRBD2, has no DNA check behind it. TRBV21-1 counts as a pseudogene. The TCR was taken from a young man in good health. The DNA reads as follows: TGTGCCAGCAGCCCAAGCGGGGTCCACACCGGGGAGCTGTTTTTT. Translated, it reads CASSPSGVHTGELFF.